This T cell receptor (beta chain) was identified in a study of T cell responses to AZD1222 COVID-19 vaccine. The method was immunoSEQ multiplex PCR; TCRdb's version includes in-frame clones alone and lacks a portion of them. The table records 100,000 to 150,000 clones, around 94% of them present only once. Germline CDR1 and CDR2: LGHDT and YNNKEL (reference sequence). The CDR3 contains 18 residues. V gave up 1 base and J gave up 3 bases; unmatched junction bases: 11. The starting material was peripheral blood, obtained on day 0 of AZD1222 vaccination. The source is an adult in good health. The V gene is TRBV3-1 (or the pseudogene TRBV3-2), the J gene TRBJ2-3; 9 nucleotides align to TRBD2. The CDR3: CASSQARLAGGFTDTQYF. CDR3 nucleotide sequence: TGTGCCAGCAGCCAAGCTCGACTCGCGGGGGGGTTTACAGATACGCAGTATTTT.